The 20 T cell receptor beta chains in this list originate from one sample, sequenced in a study of shared clonotypes between healthy human individuals. Data came from immunoSEQ multiplex PCR; TCRdb stores just in-frame clones and leaves some out. The table shows more than 2,000,000 clones, with over 85% occurring only once. The sequenced material came from naive CD4+ T cells sorted from blood. Subset of the sample: CD45RA+ positively selected. Receptor source: a man between 18 and 35 years old in good health.

The chain couples TRBV29-1 to TRBJ2-5; D gene unclear. The DNA end favors TRBJ2-7, so the J call may be wrong. CDR3 length: 15 residues. CDR1 is SQVTM, CDR2 ANQGSEA, per germline. CDR3 sequence: CSVDGVDGKTYEQYF. As DNA, the CDR3 is TGCAGCGTTGATGGAGTTGACGGTAAGACCTACGAGCAGTACTTC.

As regards this clone: The same CDR3 is also encoded by other DNA sequences in this sample. V gene TRBV2 combines with J gene TRBJ1-3, with D unclear. Per germline, CDR1 SNHLY and CDR2 FYNNEI. V dropped 8 bases and J dropped 4 bases, with 9 bases sitting between them. The CDR3 runs to 12 residues. DNA for the CDR3: TGTGCCAGCCGACCCGGAGGAAACACCATATATTTT. Residues: CASRPGGNTIYF.

The rearrangement joins TRBV6-1 to TRBJ1-2; D perhaps matches TRBD1 (6 bases). Germline CDR1 is MNHNS and CDR2 is SASEGT. The CDR3 has 14 amino acids. Trimming removed 1 base at V and 8 bases at J, with 14 bases between. The CDR3 bases are TGTGCCAGCAGTGAAGGAGGGGGGTACTTAGGCTACACCTTC. This codes for CASSEGGGYLGYTF.

This rearrangement joins TRBV10-3 to TRBJ1-2, with a tentative D call TRBD1 (5 bases). Germline V gives CDR1 ENHRY, CDR2 SYGVKD. The V end was cut by 5 bases, the J end by 3 bases, with 10 bases between. There are 13 residues in the CDR3. As DNA, the CDR3 is TGTGCCATCAGTCGGGACGGTGACTATGGCTACACCTTC. Its translation is CAISRDGDYGYTF.

This sequence joins TRBV5-6 and TRBJ2-3; 8 nucleotides align to TRBD2. This CDR3 is 16 amino acids long. In germline, CDR1 is SGHDT, CDR2 YYEEEE. V shed 1 base, J shed 2 bases, and the junction held 6 bases outside the gene matches. DNA for the CDR3: TGTGCCAGCAGCTTGTCGGGACTAGGGCTCACAGATACGCAGTATTTT. Protein: CASSLSGLGLTDTQYF. Complete variable domain (other parts from reference TRBV5-6 and TRBJ2-3): DAGVTQSPTHLIKTRGQQVTLRCSPKSGHDTVSWYQQALGQGPQFIFQYYEEEERQRGNFPDRFSGHQFPNYSSELNVNALLLGDSALYLCASSLSGLGLTDTQYFGPGTRLTVL.

The rearrangement joins TRBV4-1 to TRBJ1-5; 7 nucleotides match TRBD1. Germline-derived CDR1 and CDR2 are MGHRA and YSYEKL. V dropped 4 bases and J dropped 3; count of bases not matched to a gene: 3. This CDR3 contains 14 residues. CDR3 coding DNA: TGCGCCAGCAGCCCGGGACAGTTCAATCAGCCCCAGCATTTT. Residues: CASSPGQFNQPQHF.

V is TRBV25-1 and J is TRBJ2-7; TRBD1 matches 9 bases. CDR3 length equals 17 residues. V lost 4 bases and J lost 3; bases outside the gene matches: 13. Per germline, CDR1 MGHDK and CDR2 SYGVNS. The CDR3 loop reads CASSANRGQGFFYEQYF. The DNA for the CDR3 is TGTGCCAGCAGTGCCAACCGAGGACAGGGGTTCTTCTACGAGCAGTACTTC.

The chain carries TRBV6-1 and TRBJ2-1; weak D call: TRBD2 (6 bases). The ends were cut back, 5 bases at V and 8 bases at J, with 19 bases in the middle. Germline V gene data show CDR1 as MNHNS and CDR2 as SASEGT. This CDR3 comprises 15 residues. CDR3 coding DNA: TGTGCCAGCAGTCTAAGACAAAGGAGGGACGATGAGCAGTTCTTC. Its translation: CASSLRQRRDDEQFF.

The gene calls are TRBV5-1 and TRBJ1-3, with D perhaps TRBD1 (5 bases). V dropped 4 bases and J dropped 8 bases, with 19 bases sitting between them. The CDR3 is 15 residues long. CDR1 and CDR2 from the germline V gene are SGHRS and YFSETQ. The chain's CDR3 is CASSATGTTWDTIYF. CDR3 in DNA: TGCGCCAGCAGCGCCACCGGGACGACTTGGGACACCATATATTTT.

This rearrangement joins TRBV28 to TRBJ1-3; D might be TRBD1 (5 bases). The CDR3 loop spans 15 amino acids. With 8 bases removed from V and 0 bases from J, the gap between germline ends came to 14 bases. Germline V CDR1 and CDR2: MDHEN, SYDVKM. The CDR3: CASLPRQISGNTIYF. The CDR3 coding sequence is TGTGCCAGCCTTCCCCGACAGATCTCTGGAAACACCATATATTTT. Combining the CDR3 with reference TRBV28 and TRBJ1-3 gives the whole variable domain DVKVTQSSRYLVKRTGEKVFLECVQDMDHENMFWYRQDPGLGLRLIYFSYDVKMKEKGDIPEGYSVSREKKERFSLILESASTNQTSMYLCASLPRQISGNTIYFGEGSWLTVV.

This sequence joins TRBV7-2 and TRBJ2-3; weak D call: TRBD2 (6 bases). The CDR3 length is 17 residues. CDR1 is SGHTA, CDR2 FQGNSA, per germline. V dropped 2 bases and J dropped 0 bases, with 15 bases sitting between them. This CDR3 is CASSLSGRDSSTDTQYF. The CDR3, as DNA: TGTGCCAGCAGCTTAAGCGGACGGGACTCAAGCACAGATACGCAGTATTTT.

This clone appeared a single time. The V and J genes are TRBV6-5 and TRBJ1-1; 8 bases align to TRBD1. CDR3 length: 15 amino acids. V lost 6 bases and J lost 0; bases outside the gene matches: 6. CDR1 and CDR2 (germline): MNHEY, SVGAGI. DNA for the CDR3: TGTGCCAGCAGCCTATACAGGGGGATGAACACTGAAGCTTTCTTT. Amino acid sequence: CASSLYRGMNTEAFF.

This clone was detected once. In the same sample, other DNA sequences code for this CDR3. This chain uses TRBV19 with TRBJ2-7; 7 positions match TRBD1. The V gene's germline CDR1 is LNHDA and CDR2 SQIVND (reference sequence). The CDR3 is made up of 14 amino acids. Trimming cost V 3 bases and J 3 bases; bases outside gene matches: 5. CDR3 DNA: TGTGCCAGTAGTATCGGAGCAGGGGGCTACGAGCAGTACTTC. Translated, it gives CASSIGAGGYEQYF.

As regards this clone: This sample also contains other DNA sequences that code for the same CDR3. The gene calls are TRBV7-9 and TRBJ2-7; 10 bases agree with TRBD2. CDR1 is SEHNR and CDR2 is FQNEAQ in the germline V gene (reference sequence). With 5 bases clipped from V and 0 bases from J, the junction kept 7 bases outside the gene matches. This CDR3 has 16 residues. CDR3 region: CASSPIAGGSSYEQYF. The CDR3, as DNA: TGTGCCAGCAGCCCTATAGCGGGGGGAAGCTCCTACGAGCAGTACTTC. Full variable domain (rest looked up from reference TRBV7-9 and TRBJ2-7): DTGVSQNPRHKITKRGQNVTFRCDPISEHNRLYWYRQTLGQGPEFLTYFQNEAQLEKSRLLSDRFSAERPKGSFSTLEIQRTEQGDSAMYLCASSPIAGGSSYEQYFGPGTRLTVT.

The CDR3 DNA follows: TGTGCCAGCAGTAACCGACAGGGCTACGAGCAGTACTTC. It specifies CASSNRQGYEQYF. The chain carries TRBV6-5 and TRBJ2-7; 7 bases line up with TRBD1. CDR3 length equals 13 residues. Losses at the gene ends were 5 bases for V and 3 bases for J; bases not matched to a gene: 4. Germline lookup yields CDR1 MNHEY and CDR2 SVGAGI.

Remarks on this clone: The sample contains more than one DNA sequence encoding this CDR3. J is TRBJ1-2 and V is TRBV5-8; TRBD1 matches 8 bases. This CDR3 comprises 14 residues. CDR1 and CDR2 (germline): SGHTS, YDEGEE. V shed 4 bases, J shed 1 base, and the junction held 3 bases outside the gene matches. The CDR3 bases are TGTGCCAGCAGCCCCGGACAGGGTAACTATGGCTACACCTTC. Translation: CASSPGQGNYGYTF. Drawing the rest from reference TRBV5-8 and TRBJ1-2, the complete variable domain is EAGVTQSPTHLIKTRGQQATLRCSPISGHTSVYWYQQALGLGLQFLLWYDEGEERNRGNFPPRFSGRQFPNYSSELNVNALELEDSALYLCASSPGQGNYGYTFGSGTRLTVV.

The chain couples TRBV15 to TRBJ1-5; D gene ambiguous. There are 16 residues in the CDR3. CDR1 and CDR2 from the germline V gene are LNHNV and YYDKDF (reference sequence). V gave up 0 bases and J gave up 3 bases, with 12 bases separating them. CDR3 protein: CATSRDQTGINQPQHF. Here the CDR3 DNA reads TGTGCCACCAGCAGAGATCAGACGGGTATCAATCAGCCCCAGCATTTT.

Here the CDR3 reads CARDRGPNSGANVLTF. DNA of the CDR3: TGTGCCAGAGACAGGGGCCCGAACTCTGGGGCCAACGTCCTGACTTTC. The rearrangement uses TRBV2 and TRBJ2-6, with 8 bases aligning to TRBD1. With 9 bases clipped from V and 0 bases from J, the junction kept 7 bases outside the gene matches. CDR1 and CDR2 from the germline V gene are SNHLY and FYNNEI. This CDR3 contains 16 residues.

On this clone itself: At the DNA level, this CDR3 is encoded by other sequences in the same sample as well. The rearrangement joins TRBV6-5 to TRBJ2-2; TRBD1 matches at 7 bases. The V gene's germline CDR1 is MNHEY and CDR2 SVGAGI. Trimming removed 6 bases from V and 6 bases from J; junction bases left unmatched: 1. CDR3 length: 12 residues. CDR3 DNA sequence: TGTGCCAGCAGAGGGGGCCCCGGGGAGCTGTTTTTT. It is translated as CASRGGPGELFF.

The gene calls are TRBV7-2 and TRBJ2-7; D possibly uses TRBD1 or TRBD2 (5 bases each). Germline V CDR1 and CDR2: SGHTA, FQGNSA. Trimming shortened V by 1 base and J by 3 bases, and 16 bases separated the two germline ends. CDR3 length: 16 amino acids. Written as DNA, the CDR3 is TGTGCCAGCAGCTTAGATTTAGAATCGGGACGCTACGAGCAGTACTTC. Its protein is CASSLDLESGRYEQYF.